The TCR beta chain under discussion was sequenced for a study of blood T cell repertoires in COVID-19. Study-level background: There were acute and convalescent COVID-19 samples, and they came from the United States, Italy and Spain. T cells, B-cell-depleted T cells, or PBMCs supplied cDNA or gDNA.

V gave up 0 bases and J gave up 6 bases, with 18 bases separating them. The CDR3 length is 16 residues. Germline values: CDR1 KGHSH, CDR2 LQKENI. Study processing details: Amplifying reference gene primers gave estimates of nucleated cell counts. Sequenced by immunoSEQ multiplex PCR; TCRdb stores in-frame clones only, minus some. The V and J calls and clone size were taken over from that table, and D and trimming were inferred from the DNA. The sample gives 250,000 to 300,000 clones, around 78% of which show up once; 4.6% is in the top ten. This sequence originates from a man aged 55 to 70 who had recovered from COVID-19. The sample comprised peripheral blood. The chain combines TRBV18 with TRBJ2-7, with TRBD2 as a possible D gene (5 bases). As DNA, the CDR3 is TGTGCCAGCTCACCACCGTTCAACCGGCTGGCGGGCGAGCAGTACTTC. Amino acids: CASSPPFNRLAGEQYF. The full variable domain, rest sourced from reference TRBV18 and TRBJ2-7, is NAGVMQNPRHLVRRRGQEARLRCSPMKGHSHVYWYRQLPEEGLKFMVYLQKENIIDESGMPKERFSAEFPKEGPSILRIQQVVRGDSAAYFCASSPPFNRLAGEQYFGPGTRLTVT.